This TCR beta chain was captured by sequencing in a study of blood T cell repertoires in COVID-19. Study information: Donors in the United States, Italy and Spain gave samples during acute or convalescent COVID-19.

As originally analysed: Amplifying reference gene primers gave estimates of nucleated cell counts. The table came from immunoSEQ multiplex PCR; TCRdb's copy has only in-frame clones and leaves some out. The DNA gave D and trimming, while V, J and clone size come from that table. The sample lists under 150,000 clones, 70% to 80% seen once, with around 25% in the top ten. CDR1 is MNHEY, CDR2 SMNVEV, per germline (reference sequence). The CDR3 contains 15 residues. V shed 5 bases and J shed 2 bases, with 15 bases lying between them. V gene TRBV27 combines with J gene TRBJ1-2; D gene ambiguous. The source material was peripheral blood. The sequence was obtained from a human donor in a cohort sampled during active COVID-19. The CDR3 protein is CASSPTRVLNYGYTF. The CDR3 DNA reads as TGTGCCAGCAGTCCTACCCGGGTCCTAAACTATGGCTACACCTTC.